A selection of T cell receptor beta chains follows, all from one sample in a study of neurological immune-mediated disorders. Using its own MiXCR run on the 5' RACE reads, TCRdb lists one record per CDR3 protein. The sample includes about 59,000 distinct CDR3 sequences, over 3.5% of them seen just once. The sample comprised PBMCs. These receptors came from a woman aged 45-65 years with multiple sclerosis. CDR3s include the opening cysteine and the closing phenylalanine or tryptophan. A D gene is named only where the DNA matches it firmly. Part of the rows lack a size; the others show once, few, many or a class for expanded clones.

. TRBD2 TRBJ2-1 TRBV20-1 CSARPPTSGNYNEQFF TGCAGTGCTAGACCCCCCACTAGCGGGAACTACAATGAGCAGTTCTTC
many . TRBJ2-7 TRBV5-1 CASSPDSTSYEQYF TGCGCCAGCAGCCCGGACAGTACCTCCTACGAGCAGTACTTC
many TRBD1 TRBJ2-7 TRBV13 CASSPGQGSYEQYF TGTGCCAGCAGCCCCGGACAGGGTTCCTACGAGCAGTACTTC
many . TRBJ1-2 TRBV12-3/TRBV12-4 CASSGGGLGYGYTF TGTGCCAGCAGTGGTGGAGGCCTGGGCTATGGCTACACCTTC
many TRBD1 TRBJ1-5 TRBV2 CASTGTEYQPQHF TGTGCCAGCACCGGGACAGAGTATCAGCCCCAGCATTTT
. . TRBJ1-2 TRBV2 CASREGPLLHTF TGTGCCAGCAGAGAGGGACCACTCCTCCACACCTTC
many . TRBJ1-5 TRBV20-1 CSASTGDQPQHF TGCAGTGCTTCGACAGGTGATCAGCCCCAGCATTTT
many . TRBJ2-4 TRBV11-2 CASSLEQGWRNIQYF TGTGCCAGCAGCTTAGAACAGGGCTGGAGGAACATTCAGTACTTC
many . TRBJ2-5 TRBV14 CASSVTKETQYF TGTGCCAGCAGCGTTACAAAAGAGACCCAGTACTTC
many . TRBJ2-3 TRBV7-2 CASSNGITDTQYF TGTGCCAGCAGCAACGGGATCACAGATACGCAGTATTTT
many TRBD2 TRBJ2-7 TRBV12-3/TRBV12-4 CASSLKTSGTEQYF TGTGCCAGCAGTTTGAAGACTAGCGGAACCGAGCAGTACTTC
. TRBD1 TRBJ2-1 TRBV20-1 CSAPYWTGAAPLSYNEQFF TGCAGTGCTCCATACTGGACAGGGGCCGCTCCCCTCTCCTACAATGAGCAGTTCTTC
many TRBD1 TRBJ2-1 TRBV5-1 CASSQHLPGQGYNEQFF TGCGCCAGCAGCCAGCATTTACCGGGACAGGGGTACAATGAGCAGTTCTTC
many . TRBJ1-2 TRBV29-1 CSVDRMYGYTF TGCAGCGTTGACAGGATGTATGGCTACACCTTC
many TRBD1 TRBJ1-5 TRBV28 CASSWYDRANQPQHF TGTGCCAGCAGTTGGTACGACAGGGCTAATCAGCCCCAGCATTTT
few . TRBJ1-3 TRBV18 CASSPGKPRSGNTIYF TGTGCCAGCTCACCAGGAAAGCCCAGGAGTGGAAACACCATATATTTT
. TRBD1 TRBJ1-5 TRBV20-1 CSARSDRVGQPQNF TGCAGTGCTAGATCGGACAGGGTAGGGCAGCCCCAGAATTTT
many TRBD1 TRBJ1-5 TRBV20-1 CSARNPQGGSNQPQHF TGCAGTGCTAGAAACCCACAGGGGGGTAGCAATCAGCCCCAGCATTTT
many TRBD2 TRBJ2-7 TRBV5-1 CASSLELAAYEQYF TGCGCCAGCAGCTTGGAACTAGCGGCCTACGAGCAGTACTTC
many . TRBJ1-3 TRBV7-9 CASSAGGGTGYF TGTGCCAGCAGCGCCGGTGGTGGGACCGGATATTTT
many . TRBJ1-2 TRBV7-9 CASSLGSYLLGYTF TGTGCCAGCAGTTTAGGAAGTTATCTCCTCGGCTACACCTTC
many TRBD2 TRBJ2-5 TRBV28 CASIPPGLAGGETQYF TGTGCCAGCATTCCTCCGGGACTAGCGGGTGGAGAGACCCAGTACTTC
many TRBD1 TRBJ1-2 TRBV7-9 CASSPGGKGYTF TGTGCCAGCAGTCCAGGGGGAAAAGGCTACACCTTC
many TRBD1 TRBJ2-7 TRBV9 CASSVGDRDHEQYF TGTGCCAGCAGCGTAGGGGACAGGGATCACGAGCAGTACTTC
many . TRBJ2-3 TRBV4-2 CASSQMGGYTDTQYF TGTGCCAGCAGCCAGATGGGCGGGTACACAGATACGCAGTATTTT
. TRBD1 TRBJ1-2 TRBV4-3 CASSQDRGGGYTF TGCGCCAGCAGCCAAGACAGGGGGGGGGGCTACACCTTC
many . TRBJ1-2 TRBV7-9 CASSLASGRGDLHGYTF TGTGCCAGCAGCTTAGCCTCCGGGAGAGGGGACTTACATGGCTACACCTTC
few TRBD1 TRBJ2-7 TRBV6-2/TRBV6-3 CASSPGQGMYEQYF TGTGCCAGCAGTCCGGGACAGGGAATGTACGAGCAGTACTTC
many . TRBJ2-3 TRBV5-1 CASSPGREKDTQYF TGCGCCAGCAGCCCGGGCAGGGAAAAAGATACGCAGTATTTT
many . TRBJ2-2 TRBV29-1 CSVGRQGSGSNTGELFF TGCAGCGTTGGACGGCAGGGAAGCGGTTCGAACACCGGGGAGCTGTTTTTT
many TRBD1 TRBJ2-7 TRBV7-9 CASSLGPGGGEQYF TGTGCCAGCAGCTTAGGGCCAGGGGGCGGCGAGCAGTACTTC
many . TRBJ2-3 TRBV12-3/TRBV12-4 CASRTGTSTDTQYF TGTGCCAGCAGGACCGGGACAAGCACAGATACGCAGTATTTT
many . TRBJ2-4 TRBV2 CASSATPGTFQYF TGTGCCAGCAGTGCTACCCCCGGGACTTTTCAGTACTTC
many . TRBJ1-1 TRBV4-2 CASSQDPQGSPEAFF TGTGCCAGCAGCCAAGACCCCCAGGGGAGTCCTGAAGCTTTCTTT
. . TRBJ1-1 TRBV12-3/TRBV12-4 CASTGNTEAFF TGTGCCAGCACAGGGAATACTGAAGCTTTCTTT
. . TRBJ2-7 TRBV29-1 CSVEDRLDGQGGYEQYF TGCAGCGTTGAAGATCGCCTTGATGGGCAGGGGGGCTACGAGCAGTACTTC
many . TRBJ2-2 TRBV29-1 CSVEAAVTNTGELFF TGCAGCGTTGAGGCGGCGGTTACGAACACCGGGGAGCTGTTTTTT
many . TRBJ2-1 TRBV5-1 CASSPNYNEQFF TGCGCCAGCAGCCCGAATTACAATGAGCAGTTCTTC
many TRBD1 TRBJ2-3 TRBV6-5 CASSTGQYATDTQYF TGTGCCAGCAGTACGGGACAGTACGCCACAGATACGCAGTATTTT
many . TRBJ2-3 TRBV20-1 CSASLGREVDTQYF TGCAGTGCTAGCCTGGGGCGCGAGGTTGATACGCAGTATTTT
many . TRBJ1-1 TRBV5-6 CASSPSRTGTEAFF TGTGCCAGCAGCCCCTCCCGTACCGGGACAGAAGCTTTCTTT
many . TRBJ1-1 TRBV15 CATSREGSMNTEAFF TGTGCCACCAGCAGAGAGGGGAGCATGAACACTGAAGCTTTCTTT
. . TRBJ1-1 TRBV20-1 CSARDTGGGRGNTEAFF TGCAGTGCTAGAGATACGGGAGGTGGCAGGGGAAACACTGAAGCTTTCTTT
few . TRBJ2-3 TRBV29-1 CSVEDLGRGRTDTQYF TGCAGCGTTGAAGATCTTGGGCGGGGTCGCACAGATACGCAGTATTTT
many TRBD1 TRBJ1-1 TRBV5-6 CASSFTGDMNTEAFF TGTGCCAGCAGCTTTACAGGGGACATGAACACTGAAGCTTTCTTT
few . TRBJ1-1 TRBV16 CASSNTGRRTEAFF TGTGCCAGCAGCAATACAGGGCGTCGGACTGAAGCTTTCTTT
many . TRBJ1-5 TRBV20-1 CSARDREGAILSNQPQHF TGCAGTGCTAGAGATAGGGAAGGGGCGATACTTAGCAATCAGCCCCAGCATTTT
many TRBD2 TRBJ2-2 TRBV7-3 CASSLGGRANTGELFF TGTGCCAGCAGCTTAGGCGGGAGGGCCAACACCGGGGAGCTGTTTTTT
many TRBD1 TRBJ2-4 TRBV6-2/TRBV6-3 CASSPGQGRRAKNIQYF TGTGCCAGCAGTCCTGGACAGGGGCGGAGGGCCAAAAACATTCAGTACTTC
many . TRBJ2-5 TRBV21-1 CARIIDRAREETQYF TGTGCCAGAATTATAGACAGGGCGAGAGAAGAGACCCAGTACTTC
many . TRBJ1-2 TRBV4-3 CASSQVDRTNGYGYTF TGCGCCAGCAGCCAAGTAGACAGGACCAATGGCTATGGCTACACCTTC
. . TRBJ2-7 TRBV15 CATSRDIGRPLSYEQYF TGTGCCACCAGCAGAGATATAGGCAGACCTCTGTCCTACGAGCAGTACTTC
many . TRBJ1-1 TRBV5-5 CASTPPLGSSAFF TGTGCCAGCACTCCCCCCCTAGGATCCTCGGCTTTCTTT
many . TRBJ1-5 TRBV5-6 CASSVGLGPQHF TGTGCCAGCAGCGTTGGTTTGGGGCCCCAGCATTTT
many . TRBJ1-1 TRBV10-3 CAIARGENTEAFF TGTGCCATCGCGAGGGGCGAGAACACTGAAGCTTTCTTT
many TRBD2 TRBJ2-3 TRBV24-1 CATGVGLEVTQYF TGTGCCACCGGGGTCGGACTAGAAGTTACGCAGTATTTT
many TRBD2 TRBJ2-3 TRBV5-6 CASSLNGRASTDTQYF TGTGCCAGCAGCTTGAACGGGAGGGCTAGCACAGATACGCAGTATTTT